Each of the 3 T cell receptor beta chains below was sequenced from the same sample in a study of cytomegalovirus exposure and HLA in healthy donors. 60 Vbeta and 13 Jbeta primers were used in PCR. Sequenced by immunoSEQ multiplex PCR; TCRdb stores in-frame clones only, minus some. The profile covers under 100,000 clones, with 62% appearing a single time and roughly 6% taken by the ten largest. Sequenced sample: PBMCs. The receptors originated from a woman in her thirties in good health and CMV-seropositive.

The chain combines TRBV6-1 with TRBJ2-3, with D maybe TRBD1 (6 bases). The CDR3 covers 14 residues. Trimming stripped 7 bases from V and 10 bases from J, with 21 bases between. From germline, CDR1 is MNHNS and CDR2 SASEGT. The CDR3 DNA reads TGTGCCAGCACGGATAAACAGGGTCCTCGTGCGCAGTATTTT. Its translation is CASTDKQGPRAQYF.

A few counts support this clone. The chain is built from TRBV13 and TRBJ2-6; D unresolved. The CDR3 is 14 residues long. Trimming took off 5 bases at V and 4 bases at J, with 9 bases between the two ends. CDR1 is PRHDT, CDR2 FYEKMQ, per germline (reference sequence). The CDR3 is CASSRTTGANVLTF. The CDR3 bases are TGTGCCAGCAGCCGCACCACAGGGGCCAACGTCCTGACTTTC.

The V call is TRBV5-1, the J call TRBJ1-2; D unclear. V gave up 3 bases and J gave up 4 bases, with 13 bases separating them. CDR3 length: 14 residues. The germline CDR1 and CDR2 sequences are SGHRS and YFSETQ. The CDR3 reads CASSSGWEPYGYTF. CDR3 nucleotides: TGCGCCAGCAGCTCAGGCTGGGAGCCCTATGGCTACACCTTC.